This T cell receptor (beta chain) was documented in a study of metastatic and nonmetastatic thyroid tumors. Study summary: Repertoires from blood and tumor or nodule tissue of malignant and benign thyroid patients were compared.

This clone occurred many times. What it binds is unknown. Until they underwent thyroid surgery, no patient had received any treatment. Per the original methods: It was from CDR3 differences across clinicopathological groups that a distant-metastasis classifier for papillary thyroid cancer was built. With MiXCR, TCRdb called clones anew from the PCR reads. The V and J calls and clone size come from TCRdb's table, not from the authors' own analysis. The sample yields 33,000 or so clones, roughly 19% seen once. Study-level points and caveats: Versus benign nodules, malignant thyroid tumors reportedly had significantly higher TCR beta diversity, in blood and tumor.

The sequenced sample consisted of blood. This receptor was obtained from a female donor with papillary thyroid cancer or a benign thyroid nodule (not recorded which). Some clones in this sample may be carry-over from other donors' samples.

CDR3 protein: CASSPDFVALSGANVLTF. CDR3 DNA: TGTGCCAGCAGCCCAGACTTCGTCGCCCTCTCTGGGGCCAACGTCCTGACTTTC. The chain is built from TRBV7-9 and TRBJ2-6; D gene ambiguous. V lost 5 bases, J lost 0 bases, and 17 bases lay in between. The CDR3 contains 18 residues. CDR1 is SEHNR and CDR2 is FQNEAQ in the germline V gene (reference sequence). Based on the CDR3 plus reference TRBV7-9 and TRBJ2-6, the full variable domain is DTGVSQNPRHKITKRGQNVTFRCDPISEHNRLYWYRQTLGQGPEFLTYFQNEAQLEKSRLLSDRFSAERPKGSFSTLEIQRTEQGDSAMYLCASSPDFVALSGANVLTFGAGSRLTVL.